The clone carrying this TCR beta chain was counted a few times. TCRdb re-called the 5' RACE reads through MiXCR, storing one row per CDR3 protein. This sample has about 690,000 distinct CDR3 sequences, with less than 25% found just once. This sample is drawn from a study of identical twins. The trim removed 3 bases at V and 6 bases at J, leaving 10 bases unmatched. This CDR3 has 15 residues. This same sample was also part of a study on T cells expressing NK-cell markers.

The sequence came from a woman aged 18-29 years in good health. The sequencing sample was made of PBMCs. V usage is TRBV12-3 or TRBV12-4 and J usage is TRBJ2-7, with 8 bases that match TRBD2. The CDR3 nucleotides read TGTGCCAGCAGTTTGTACGAGCGGGGGATCCTCGAGCAGTACTTC. Its translation is CASSLYERGILEQYF.